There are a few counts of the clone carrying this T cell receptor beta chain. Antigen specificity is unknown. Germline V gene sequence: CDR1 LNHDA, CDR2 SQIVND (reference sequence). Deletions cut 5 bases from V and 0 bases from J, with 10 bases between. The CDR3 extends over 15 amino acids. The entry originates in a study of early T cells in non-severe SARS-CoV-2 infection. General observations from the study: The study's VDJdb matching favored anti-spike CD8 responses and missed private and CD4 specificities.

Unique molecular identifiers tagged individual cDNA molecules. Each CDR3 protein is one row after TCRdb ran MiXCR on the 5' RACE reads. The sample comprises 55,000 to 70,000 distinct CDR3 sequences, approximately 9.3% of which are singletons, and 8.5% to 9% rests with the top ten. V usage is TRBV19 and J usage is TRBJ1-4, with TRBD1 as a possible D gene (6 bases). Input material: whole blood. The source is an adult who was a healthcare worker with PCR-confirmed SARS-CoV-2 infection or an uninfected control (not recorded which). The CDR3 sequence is CASSPTGATNEKLFF. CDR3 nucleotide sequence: TGTGCCAGTAGTCCGACAGGCGCAACTAATGAAAAACTGTTTTTT.